These 27 T cell receptor beta chains originate from one sample sequenced in a study of PD-1 blockade in classical Hodgkin lymphoma. Time point noted: cycle 4 day 1 (C4D1), after 5 to 7 weeks of nivolumab. Patients all relapsed after autologous stem cell transplantation, and there was variation in brentuximab vedotin exposure. From thawed PBMCs, CD4+ T cells were purified using magnetic negative selection. TCRdb's copy holds only in-frame clones and misses some; the assay was immunoSEQ multiplex PCR. In the table there are some 10,000 clones, approximately 80% of which are singletons. This material consisted of CD4+ T cells from blood, taken before the fourth cycle of nivolumab. These receptors were obtained from a human donor with classical Hodgkin lymphoma.

The V call is TRBV7-9, the J call TRBJ1-1; D is ambiguous. CDR1 and CDR2 from the germline V gene are SEHNR and FQNEAQ (reference sequence). The CDR3 is made up of 15 amino acids. V lost 1 base to trimming and J lost 0 bases, with 9 bases between them. CDR3 sequence reads: CASSLGPRVNTEAFF. CDR3 DNA: TGTGCCAGCAGCTTAGGGCCACGGGTGAACACTGAAGCTTTCTTT.

The chain is built from TRBV4-1 and TRBJ2-1; D remains ambiguous. Trimming pared 0 bases from V and 0 bases from J, leaving 9 bases between. The length of the CDR3 is 16 residues. CDR1 MGHRA and CDR2 YSYEKL come from the germline V gene. This CDR3 reads CASSQEIRSSYNEQFF. CDR3 bases: TGCGCCAGCAGCCAAGAGATTCGGAGCTCCTACAATGAGCAGTTCTTC.

J is TRBJ1-1 and V is TRBV10-2; D gene unclear. Germline CDR1 reads WSHSY; CDR2 reads SAAADI. Trimming shortened V by 0 bases and J by 5 bases, and 10 bases separated the two germline ends. There are 14 residues in the CDR3. The CDR3 bases are TGCGCCAGCAGTGAGTCGCGGGCCGAAACTGAAGCTTTCTTT. It specifies CASSESRAETEAFF.

The chain uses TRBV6-1 and TRBJ1-1; a weak D match, TRBD1 (6 bases). The CDR3 has 15 residues. Looked up from germline, CDR1 is MNHNS and CDR2 is SASEGT. V was clipped by 5 bases and J by 4 bases, with 17 bases between them. The chain's CDR3 is CASSREGGLGTEAFF. DNA of the CDR3: TGTGCCAGCAGTCGGGAGGGGGGTTTGGGCACTGAAGCTTTCTTT.

The chain employs TRBV7-6 and TRBJ2-7, with D tentatively TRBD1 (5 bases). In germline, CDR1 is SGHVS, CDR2 FNYEAQ. V lost 1 base, J lost 3 bases, and 13 bases lay in between. The length of the CDR3 is 15 residues. For the CDR3, the DNA is TGTGCCAGCAGCTTAGATCCAGGGCAGGGCTACGAGCAGTACTTC. Protein sequence: CASSLDPGQGYEQYF.

V is TRBV5-5 and J is TRBJ2-7; TRBD1 matches at 7 bases. The CDR3 length is 16 residues. Germline assignment: CDR1 SGHKS and CDR2 YYEKEE (reference sequence). The ends lost 2 bases at V and 0 bases at J; junction bases unmatched: 8. In DNA form, the CDR3 reads TGTGCCAGCAGCTTATCAAAGGGGGCCCACTCCTACGAGCAGTACTTC. Encoded protein: CASSLSKGAHSYEQYF.

The chain couples TRBV5-1 to TRBJ2-1; D may match TRBD1 or TRBD2 (6 bases each). The V gene's germline CDR1 is SGHRS and CDR2 YFSETQ. The V gene lost 3 bases and the J gene lost 6 bases, with 16 bases spanning the gap. This CDR3 is 15 amino acids long. In nucleotides, the CDR3 is TGCGCCAGCAGCTCGCCCGAACAGGGACTCAATGAGCAGTTCTTC. It specifies CASSSPEQGLNEQFF.

The chain joins TRBV2 to TRBJ1-4; 10 positions match TRBD1. Germline V gives CDR1 SNHLY, CDR2 FYNNEI. V lost 8 bases, J lost 5 bases, and 2 bases stayed unmatched. The CDR3 consists of 13 residues. The CDR3 region is CASRQGANEKLFF. The DNA for the CDR3 is TGTGCCAGCCGACAGGGGGCGAATGAAAAACTGTTTTTT.

The gene calls are TRBV7-8 and TRBJ1-2, with 10 bases lining up with TRBD1. CDR1 and CDR2 (germline): SGHVS, FQNEAQ. V was pared by 1 base and J by 4 bases, with 3 bases of the junction left unmatched. The length of the CDR3 is 15 residues. The CDR3 here is CASSLGGQGGYGYTF. DNA of the CDR3: TGTGCCAGCAGCTTAGGCGGACAGGGGGGCTATGGCTACACCTTC.

The rearrangement links TRBV30 to TRBJ2-3; D gene uncertain. Trimming cost V 2 bases and J 3 bases, with 3 bases left between them. CDR3 size: 11 residues. Per germline, CDR1 GTSNPN and CDR2 SVGIG (reference sequence). This CDR3 reads CAWSFTDTQYF. Here the CDR3 DNA reads TGTGCCTGGAGTTTTACAGATACGCAGTATTTT.

The rearrangement links TRBV6-6 to TRBJ1-1; no clear D gene. The CDR3 consists of 13 residues. V dropped 5 bases and J dropped 5 bases, with 12 bases sitting between them. CDR1 and CDR2 (germline): MNHNY, SVGAGI (reference sequence). CDR3 protein: CASSNGLSTEAFF. CDR3 DNA sequence: TGTGCCAGCAGTAACGGGCTGAGTACTGAAGCTTTCTTT.

This rearrangement joins TRBV5-4 to TRBJ2-1; no clear D gene. CDR1 is SGHNT and CDR2 is YYREEE in the germline V gene (reference sequence). This CDR3 contains 13 residues. The V end was cut by 4 bases, the J end by 7 bases, with 12 bases between. In nucleotides, the CDR3 is TGTGCCAGCAGCCCCGGGCAAGGAAATGAGCAGTTCTTC. It yields the protein CASSPGQGNEQFF.

The chain combines TRBV27 with TRBJ1-5, with 8 bases lining up with TRBD1. This CDR3 comprises 16 residues. The trim removed 2 bases at V and 0 bases at J, leaving 3 bases unmatched. Germline assignment: CDR1 MNHEY and CDR2 SMNVEV (reference sequence). In nucleotides, the CDR3 is TGTGCCAGCAGTTTACAGGGGGCTTATAGCAATCAGCCCCAGCATTTT. Its protein is CASSLQGAYSNQPQHF.

This rearrangement joins TRBV28 to TRBJ2-6; tentative D call: TRBD2 (5 bases). The CDR3 is 15 amino acids. CDR1 and CDR2 (germline): MDHEN, SYDVKM. V was clipped by 3 bases and J by 4 bases, with 10 bases between them. The CDR3 DNA is TGTGCCAGCAGTTTCGGGGTAGCAGGGGCCAACGTCCTGACTTTC. Its translation is CASSFGVAGANVLTF.

J is TRBJ1-6 and V is TRBV6-5; D gene unclear. V lost 8 bases to trimming and J lost 7 bases, with 15 bases between them. Germline V gene data show CDR1 as MNHEY and CDR2 as SVGAGI. The CDR3 extends over 14 amino acids. The CDR3 sequence is CASSEEVLNSPLHF. Here the CDR3 DNA reads TGTGCCAGCTCCGAAGAGGTCCTAAATTCACCCCTCCACTTT.

V and J are TRBV25-1 and TRBJ2-5; TRBD1 matches at 9 bases. This CDR3 has 15 residues. From germline, CDR1 is MGHDK and CDR2 SYGVNS. Trimming at V came to 1 base and at J to 5 bases, leaving 5 bases not matched to a gene. The CDR3 region is CASSELMDRGETQYF. The CDR3 DNA sequence: TGTGCCAGCAGTGAATTGATGGACAGGGGTGAGACCCAGTACTTC.

The chain couples TRBV29-1 to TRBJ2-7, with D possibly being TRBD1 or TRBD2 (6 bases each). V lost 4 bases to trimming and J lost 1 base, with 11 bases between them. There are 13 residues in the CDR3. Germline values: CDR1 SQVTM, CDR2 ANQGSEA. Here the CDR3 reads CSVGGAVSYEQYF. The CDR3, as DNA: TGCAGCGTTGGGGGGGCGGTATCCTACGAGCAGTACTTC.

The chain uses TRBV11-2 and TRBJ2-2; no clear D gene. The germline V gene has CDR1 SGHAT and CDR2 FQNNGV. The CDR3 contains 14 residues. The V and J ends lost 8 bases and 0 bases respectively, with 10 bases between them. CDR3 amino acids: CASGRGSNTGELFF. The CDR3 region has the DNA TGTGCCAGCGGCCGAGGCTCGAACACCGGGGAGCTGTTTTTT.

The J gene is TRBJ2-3, the V gene TRBV5-5; D is undetermined. The CDR3 runs 15 residues. V was trimmed by 0 bases and J by 0 bases, leaving 8 bases between them. In germline, CDR1 is SGHKS, CDR2 YYEKEE (reference sequence). The CDR3 nucleotides are TGTGCCAGCAGCTTGGTCCACCTTAGCACAGATACGCAGTATTTT. Protein: CASSLVHLSTDTQYF.

V gene TRBV5-5 combines with J gene TRBJ1-6; D unclear. The CDR3 is 15 residues long. The V and J ends lost 0 bases and 9 bases respectively, with 13 bases between them. CDR1 is SGHKS, CDR2 YYEKEE, per germline (reference sequence). CDR3 sequence reads: CASSLEALDFSPLHF. The DNA of the CDR3 is TGTGCCAGCAGCTTGGAAGCTCTCGATTTTTCACCCCTCCACTTT.

This sequence joins TRBV9 and TRBJ1-1, with D perhaps TRBD1 (6 bases). Germline CDR1 and CDR2: SGDLS and YYNGEE. Trimming removed 4 bases from V and 0 bases from J, with 16 bases in between. CDR3 size: 16 residues. The CDR3 is CASSPRGLPMNTEAFF. The CDR3 bases are TGTGCCAGCAGCCCACGGGGGCTCCCCATGAACACTGAAGCTTTCTTT.

The chain carries TRBV7-9 and TRBJ2-2; 8 bases are shared with TRBD1. The germline CDR1 and CDR2 sequences are SEHNR and FQNEAQ (reference sequence). With V trimmed by 6 bases and J by 5 bases, 8 bases remained unmatched. This CDR3 contains 15 residues. The chain's CDR3 is CASRPGDRYTGELFF. For the CDR3, the DNA is TGTGCCAGCAGGCCCGGGGACAGGTATACCGGGGAGCTGTTTTTT.

V is TRBV28 and J is TRBJ2-2; D might be TRBD1 (5 bases). The V gene lost 2 bases and the J gene lost 8 bases, with 12 bases spanning the gap. Germline V gives CDR1 MDHEN, CDR2 SYDVKM. There are 14 residues in the CDR3. CDR3 in DNA: TGTGCCAGCAGTTTAGACAGTCCCCCGGGGGAGCTGTTTTTT. As protein: CASSLDSPPGELFF.

In nucleotides, the CDR3 is TGTGCCAGCTCACCCGGCCCGGCCAAAAACATTCAGTACTTC. It translates to CASSPGPAKNIQYF. The rearrangement joins TRBV18 to TRBJ2-4, with no clear D. The CDR3 has 14 residues. V lost 3 bases and J 1 base, leaving 7 bases between the germline ends. CDR1 KGHSH and CDR2 LQKENI come from the germline V gene.

The gene calls are TRBV5-8 and TRBJ2-7; maybe TRBD2 (5 bases). Per the germline V gene, CDR1 is SGHTS and CDR2 is YDEGEE. The length of the CDR3 is 16 residues. Trimming pared 0 bases from V and 0 bases from J, leaving 13 bases between. The CDR3 DNA reads TGTGCCAGCAGCTTGGTGGGGAGTCTGAGCTCCTACGAGCAGTACTTC. Its translation: CASSLVGSLSSYEQYF. Variable domain in full (rest from reference TRBV5-8 and TRBJ2-7): EAGVTQSPTHLIKTRGQQATLRCSPISGHTSVYWYQQALGLGLQFLLWYDEGEERNRGNFPPRFSGRQFPNYSSELNVNALELEDSALYLCASSLVGSLSSYEQYFGPGTRLTVT.

The chain combines TRBV27 with TRBJ2-3; D gene uncertain. Looked up from germline, CDR1 is MNHEY and CDR2 is SMNVEV (reference sequence). CDR3 length: 12 residues. Trimming pared 5 bases from V and 2 bases from J, leaving 5 bases between. CDR3 amino acids: CASSAYTDTQYF. The DNA for the CDR3 is TGTGCCAGCAGTGCCTACACAGATACGCAGTATTTT.

V and J are TRBV30 and TRBJ2-2; 8 positions agree with TRBD1. The germline CDR1 and CDR2 sequences are GTSNPN and SVGIG (reference sequence). V gave up 3 bases and J gave up 6 bases; unmatched junction bases: 6. The CDR3 extends over 14 amino acids. CDR3 residues: CAWRGVQGAGELFF. In DNA, the CDR3 is TGTGCCTGGAGAGGAGTACAGGGGGCCGGGGAGCTGTTTTTT.